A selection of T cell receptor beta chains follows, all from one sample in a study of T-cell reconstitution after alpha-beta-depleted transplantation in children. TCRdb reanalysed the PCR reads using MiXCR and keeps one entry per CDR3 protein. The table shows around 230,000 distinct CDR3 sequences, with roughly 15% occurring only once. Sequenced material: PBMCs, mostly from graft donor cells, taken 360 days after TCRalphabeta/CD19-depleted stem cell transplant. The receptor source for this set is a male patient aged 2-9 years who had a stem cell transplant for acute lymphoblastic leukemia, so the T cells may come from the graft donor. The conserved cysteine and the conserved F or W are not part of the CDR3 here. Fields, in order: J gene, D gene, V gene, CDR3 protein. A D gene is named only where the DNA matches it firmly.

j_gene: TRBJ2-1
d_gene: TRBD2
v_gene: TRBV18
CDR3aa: ASSPPGGTDEQF

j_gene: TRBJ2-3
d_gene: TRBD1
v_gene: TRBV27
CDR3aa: ASSLRDRGFDTQY

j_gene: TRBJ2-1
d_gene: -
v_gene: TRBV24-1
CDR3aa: ATSDRQGYYNEQF

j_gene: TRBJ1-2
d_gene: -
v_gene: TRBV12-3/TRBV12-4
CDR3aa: ASSSRDRTLGYT

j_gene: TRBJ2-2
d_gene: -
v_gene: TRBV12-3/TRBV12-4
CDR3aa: ASSFEQGGLF

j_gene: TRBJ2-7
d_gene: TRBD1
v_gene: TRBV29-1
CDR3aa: SGHGQGPPYEQY

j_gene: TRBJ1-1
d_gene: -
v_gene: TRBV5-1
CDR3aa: ASSPDAWDTEAF

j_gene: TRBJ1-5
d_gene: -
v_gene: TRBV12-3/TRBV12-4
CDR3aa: ASSLAPQPQH

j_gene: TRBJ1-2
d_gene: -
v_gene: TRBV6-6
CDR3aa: ASRQQETQGYT

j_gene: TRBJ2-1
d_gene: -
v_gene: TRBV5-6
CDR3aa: ASSLDPAVRKF

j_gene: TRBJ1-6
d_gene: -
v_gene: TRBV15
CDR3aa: ATSRDPPPKTDSPLH

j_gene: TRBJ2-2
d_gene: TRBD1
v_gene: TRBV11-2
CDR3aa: ASRGTGGTGELF

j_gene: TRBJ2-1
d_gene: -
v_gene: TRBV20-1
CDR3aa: SATRGSSGYNEQF

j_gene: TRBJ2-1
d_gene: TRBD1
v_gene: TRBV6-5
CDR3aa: ASNPRDRGPTYNEQF

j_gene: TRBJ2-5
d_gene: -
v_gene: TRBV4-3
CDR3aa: ASSRDPGPTSQETQY

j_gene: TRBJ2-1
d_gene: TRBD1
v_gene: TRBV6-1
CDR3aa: ASSGQGRNEQF

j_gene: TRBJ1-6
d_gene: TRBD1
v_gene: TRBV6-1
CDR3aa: ASSPEQGAKSPLH

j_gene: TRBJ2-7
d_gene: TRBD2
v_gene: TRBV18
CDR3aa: ASSPLSGRDFSYEQY

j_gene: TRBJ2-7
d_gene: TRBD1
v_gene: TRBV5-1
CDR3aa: ASSYRRGQDKHEQY

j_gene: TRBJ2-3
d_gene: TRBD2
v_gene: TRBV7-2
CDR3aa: ASSPWTRTDTQY

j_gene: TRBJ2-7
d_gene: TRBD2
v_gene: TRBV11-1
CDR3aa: ASSLVGLAAYEQY

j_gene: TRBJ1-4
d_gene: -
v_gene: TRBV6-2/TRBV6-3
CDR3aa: ASSYLVSGESEKLF

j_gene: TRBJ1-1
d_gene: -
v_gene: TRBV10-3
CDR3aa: AIRSGTLMNTEAF

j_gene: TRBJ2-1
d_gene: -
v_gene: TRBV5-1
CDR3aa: ASSLGMLDNEQF

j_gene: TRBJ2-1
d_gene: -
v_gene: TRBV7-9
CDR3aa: ASSLDMGPNEQF

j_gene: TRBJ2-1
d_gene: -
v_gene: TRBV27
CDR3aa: ASRVRSSYNEQF

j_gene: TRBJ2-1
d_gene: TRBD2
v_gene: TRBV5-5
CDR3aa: ASSLSGGSWYEQF

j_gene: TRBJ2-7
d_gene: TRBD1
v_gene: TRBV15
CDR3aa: ATSREVEAYRDSVN

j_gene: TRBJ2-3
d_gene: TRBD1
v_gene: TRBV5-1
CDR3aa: ASSLPGQPTDTQY

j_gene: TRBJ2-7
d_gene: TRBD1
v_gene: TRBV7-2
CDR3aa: ASSSPDDRGVHEQY

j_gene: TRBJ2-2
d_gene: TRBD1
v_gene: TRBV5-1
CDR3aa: ASSFGAGGTTGELF

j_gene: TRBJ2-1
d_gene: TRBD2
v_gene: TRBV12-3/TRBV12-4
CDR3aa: ASSPPGLAGGRNEQF

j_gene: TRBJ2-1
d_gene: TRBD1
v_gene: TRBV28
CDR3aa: ASMLQGFADEQF

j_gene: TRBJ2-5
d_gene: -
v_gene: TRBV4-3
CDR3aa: ASSQSYQETQY

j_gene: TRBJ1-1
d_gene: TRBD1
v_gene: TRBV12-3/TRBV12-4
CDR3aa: ASSAQGTSTEAF

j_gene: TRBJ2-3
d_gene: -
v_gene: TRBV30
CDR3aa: AWGSSTQY

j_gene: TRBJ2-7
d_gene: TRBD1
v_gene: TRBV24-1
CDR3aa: ATSDGGTGGKQY

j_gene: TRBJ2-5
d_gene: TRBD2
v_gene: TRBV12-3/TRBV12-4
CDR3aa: ASSSPPGAGDETQY

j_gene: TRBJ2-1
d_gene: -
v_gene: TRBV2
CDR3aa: ASTLTGYNEQF

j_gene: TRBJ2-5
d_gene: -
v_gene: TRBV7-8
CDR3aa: ASSLWAMETQY

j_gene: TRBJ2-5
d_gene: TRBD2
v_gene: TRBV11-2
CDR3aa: ASSSETSGGPWGWGETQY

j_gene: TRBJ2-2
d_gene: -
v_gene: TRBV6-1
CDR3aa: ASSPRASDTGELF

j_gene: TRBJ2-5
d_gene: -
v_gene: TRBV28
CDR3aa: ASSFGTQGRETQY

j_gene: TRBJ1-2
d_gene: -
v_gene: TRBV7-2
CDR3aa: ASSQGGNYGYT

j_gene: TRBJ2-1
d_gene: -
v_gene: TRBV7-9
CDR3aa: ASSLEAGNEQF

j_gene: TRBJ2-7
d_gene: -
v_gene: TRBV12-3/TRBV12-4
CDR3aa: ASSLRDLYYEQY

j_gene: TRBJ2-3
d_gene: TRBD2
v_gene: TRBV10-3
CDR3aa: AISEYEGGGTDTQY

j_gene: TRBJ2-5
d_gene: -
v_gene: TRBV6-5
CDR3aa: ASSTGETQY

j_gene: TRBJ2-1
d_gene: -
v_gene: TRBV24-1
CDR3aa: ATSDFGADYNEQF

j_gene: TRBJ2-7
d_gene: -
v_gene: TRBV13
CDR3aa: ASSLAGLGYEQY

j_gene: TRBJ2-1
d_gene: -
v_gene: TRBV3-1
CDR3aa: ATRGSSYNEQF

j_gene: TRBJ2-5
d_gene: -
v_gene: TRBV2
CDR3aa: ASGGAREETQY

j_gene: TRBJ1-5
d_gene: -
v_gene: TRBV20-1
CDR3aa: SASVSGQPQH

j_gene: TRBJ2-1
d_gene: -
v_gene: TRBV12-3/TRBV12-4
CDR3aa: ASSFTVAGEQF

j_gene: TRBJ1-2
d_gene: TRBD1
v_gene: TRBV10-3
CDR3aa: AISELDRGPGYT

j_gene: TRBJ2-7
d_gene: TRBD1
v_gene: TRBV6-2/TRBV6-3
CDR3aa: ASNDIPGTVTHLSYEQY